This section outlines one T cell receptor (beta chain) sequence together with its context. Antigen specificity is unknown. The data were obtained in a study of cytomegalovirus exposure and HLA in healthy donors. Study-wide results and caveats: Certain indistinguishable V segments, among them TRBV6-2 and TRBV6-3, were excluded. Further analysis was carried out later, and it showed several of the most significant clusters appearing linked to common viral pathogens. Sequencing depth across donors, presence/absence analyses assumed, was roughly uniform. Through in vitro validation, a few CMV-associated chains were shown to be specific for CMV antigens.

V lost 3 bases, J lost 4 bases, and 9 bases stayed unmatched. In germline, CDR1 is SGDLS, CDR2 YYNGEE. The CDR3 runs 16 residues. Researchers ran the PCR with 60 Vbeta and 13 Jbeta primers. Generated by immunoSEQ multiplex PCR, the TCRdb table keeps only in-frame clones and is missing some. The sample's table shows 150,000 to 200,000 clones. The specimen sequenced was PBMCs. This chain joins TRBV9 and TRBJ2-3; the match to TRBD2 covers 9 bases. The origin of this receptor is a woman aged 18-29 years in good health and CMV-seropositive. The CDR3 loop is CASSASAGGPPDTQYF. CDR3 bases: TGTGCCAGCAGCGCGTCGGCGGGAGGGCCCCCAGATACGCAGTATTTT.